This passage covers 10 T cell receptor beta chains from one sample sequenced in a study of blood T cell repertoires in COVID-19. TCRdb keeps only in-frame clones here, not all; method: immunoSEQ multiplex PCR. The data hold over 150,000 clones, with around 84% observed a single time. Sample: PBMCs or T cells enriched from blood (not recorded which). All receptors derive from a middle-aged man who had recovered from COVID-19.

J is TRBJ1-5 and V is TRBV25-1; weak D call: TRBD1 (6 bases). The germline V gene encodes CDR1 MGHDK and CDR2 SYGVNS. The CDR3 has 14 residues. Trimming pared 2 bases from V and 5 bases from J, leaving 10 bases between. The CDR3 spells CASSEGGRDQPQHF. CDR3 DNA sequence: TGTGCCAGCAGTGAAGGGGGCAGGGATCAGCCCCAGCATTTT.

This clone was recorded only once. The CDR3 here is CASRQGGQGLTDTQYF. CDR3 coding DNA: TGCGCCAGCAGGCAAGGAGGACAGGGGCTCACAGATACGCAGTATTTT. The chain combines TRBV5-1 with TRBJ2-3; 9 nucleotides align to TRBD1. J gave up 2 bases and V 5 bases, and 9 bases lay outside the gene matches. Germline loops: CDR1 SGHRS, CDR2 YFSETQ. This CDR3 region has 16 residues.

This clone was recorded only once. V usage is TRBV6-5 and J usage is TRBJ1-1; TRBD1 matches at 12 bases. The CDR3 runs 16 residues. Per the germline V gene, CDR1 is MNHEY and CDR2 is SVGAGI. Trimming took 3 bases from V and 11 from J; bases not matched to a gene: 13. The chain's CDR3 is CASSYKIPGQGAKAFF. The CDR3 DNA reads as TGTGCCAGCAGTTATAAAATCCCGGGACAGGGGGCGAAGGCTTTCTTT.

This chain joins TRBV19 and TRBJ1-1; no definite D call. The CDR3 consists of 14 residues. Per germline, CDR1 LNHDA and CDR2 SQIVND (reference sequence). Trimming left V 5 bases short and J 4 bases short, with 14 bases between. The CDR3 bases are TGTGCCAGTAGTGTGAGGGAGCGGAGCACTGAAGCTTTCTTT. This translates into CASSVRERSTEAFF.

This clone appeared once. This sequence joins TRBV25-1 and TRBJ1-6; no clear D. From germline, CDR1 is MGHDK and CDR2 SYGVNS. This CDR3 has 15 amino acids. V dropped 2 bases and J dropped 10 bases, with 15 bases sitting between them. The CDR3 is CASSESPGSGSPLHF. The CDR3 DNA is TGTGCCAGCAGTGAAAGTCCGGGCTCGGGATCACCCCTCCACTTT.

CDR3 loop: CAREWGRESPLHF. The CDR3 coding sequence is TGTGCCCGTGAATGGGGAAGGGAGTCACCCCTCCACTTT. The chain joins TRBV27 to TRBJ1-6, with D hard to call. This CDR3 is 13 amino acids long. The V end was cut by 11 bases, the J end by 10 bases, with 18 bases between. In germline, CDR1 is MNHEY, CDR2 SMNVEV (reference sequence).

V and J are TRBV19 and TRBJ1-6, with 7 nucleotides matching TRBD1. CDR1 and CDR2 from the germline V gene are LNHDA and SQIVND (reference sequence). This CDR3 contains 15 residues. With 3 bases clipped from V and 5 bases from J, the junction kept 4 bases outside the gene matches. The CDR3 protein is CASSISQGDNSPLHF. The CDR3 nucleotides read TGTGCCAGTAGTATCTCCCAGGGGGATAATTCACCCCTCCACTTT.

This chain joins TRBV3-1 (or the pseudogene TRBV3-2) and TRBJ1-6; perhaps TRBD1 as D (6 bases). This CDR3 region has 15 residues. Germline V CDR1 and CDR2: LGHDT, YNNKEL (reference sequence). The germline V and J ends were trimmed by 0 bases and 7 bases, with 10 bases remaining between them. CDR3 loop: CASSQEGAKNSPLHF. CDR3 bases: TGTGCCAGCAGCCAAGAGGGGGCGAAGAATTCACCCCTCCACTTT.

The chain uses TRBV30 and TRBJ2-7, with D unresolved. The germline V gene encodes CDR1 GTSNPN and CDR2 SVGIG (reference sequence). V was pared by 1 base and J by 1 base, with 14 bases between. This CDR3 spans 15 amino acids. The CDR3 reads CAWSALADKSYEQYF. CDR3 DNA: TGTGCCTGGAGTGCCCTCGCGGATAAATCCTACGAGCAGTACTTC.

The J gene is TRBJ2-4, the V gene TRBV24-1; unclear D gene. The CDR3 is 14 amino acids. V was cut by 2 bases and J by 0 bases, with 4 bases left in between. Germline CDR1 and CDR2: KGHDR and SFDVKD. The CDR3, as DNA: TGTGCCACCAGTGATTGCGGAGCCAAAAACATTCAGTACTTC. Residues: CATSDCGAKNIQYF.